This T cell receptor (beta chain) appears in the sequencing data of a study of OX40 agonist ivuxolimab in advanced cancers. Overall study findings and caveats: The mean number of expanded clones was higher in CD8+ T cells than in CD4+.

Germline-derived CDR1 and CDR2 are SNHLY and FYNNEI. This CDR3 spans 12 amino acids. Trimming stripped 3 bases from V and 7 bases from J, with 4 bases between. The protocol was immunoSEQ multiplex PCR, while the TCRdb copy is restricted to in-frame clones and leaves out a portion. The table includes roughly 130,000 clones, roughly 95% detected once. The sample holds one count of this clone. Its antigen is still unknown. The rearrangement uses TRBV2 and TRBJ1-6; no reliable D call. This receptor was taken from an adult with an advanced solid tumor such as melanoma, head and neck, liver or kidney cancer. Sequencing was performed on CD4+ or CD8+ T cells sorted from blood, taken in a trial of the OX40 agonist ivuxolimab. The CDR3 region is CASSDGNSPLHF. For the CDR3, the DNA is TGTGCCAGCAGTGACGGGAATTCACCCCTCCACTTT.